The sequence of this T cell receptor beta chain was determined in a study of CD8 T cells in Susac syndrome. TCR beta sequencing covered blood CD8+ and CD4+ T cells. Matching for age and sex applied to the controls, who were healthy donors. Through negative isolation, CD4+ and CD8+ T cells were obtained, while TEMRA cells were enriched using FACS. The RNA, about 0.45 to 1 ug, was put through reverse transcription using random hexamers. The authors amplified TCR beta CDR3 across 54 Vbeta and 13 Jbeta using immunoSEQ multiplex PCR. MiXCR, run by TCRdb on the immunoSEQ multiplex PCR reads, gives a single entry per CDR3 protein. The sample lists some 160,000 distinct CDR3 sequences; about 90% were seen once. The CDR3 is 15 amino acids. Trimming removed 6 bases from V and 2 bases from J; junction bases left unmatched: 11. The germline V gene encodes CDR1 DFQATT and CDR2 SNEGSKA (reference sequence).

The chain links TRBV20-1 to TRBJ2-7; 9 bases are a match to TRBD2. The sample consisted of CD4+ T cells from PBMCs. This clonotype was sampled from a human donor in good health. CDR3 coding DNA: TGCAGTGCAAATAGCCCGACTAGCGGAGCCTACGAGCAGTACTTC. Translation gives CSANSPTSGAYEQYF.